The sequence of this T cell receptor beta chain was determined in a study of blood T cell repertoires in COVID-19. Germline CDR1 is SQVTM and CDR2 is ANQGSEA. Germline trimming cut 6 bases from V and 4 bases from J; bases unmatched to any gene: 2. This CDR3 comprises 13 residues. How the authors handled the data: Amplifying reference gene primers gave estimates of nucleated cell counts. Profiling relied on immunoSEQ multiplex PCR, and the TCRdb table lists in-frame clones only, not all of them. V, J and clone size are taken as reported in that table, and D and trimming were inferred from the DNA itself. The repertoire holds just under 45,000 clones, about nine tenths seen once, with around 25% in the top ten.

The origin of this receptor is a woman aged 80 or over in a cohort sampled during active or convalescent COVID-19. V gene TRBV29-1 combines with J gene TRBJ1-5, with 11 nucleotides matching TRBD1. Sequencing was carried out using peripheral blood. This chain's CDR3 is CSVGQGENQPQHF. In nucleotides, the CDR3 is TGCAGCGTGGGACAGGGGGAAAATCAGCCCCAGCATTTT.